The entry below gives a single TCR beta chain sequence along with its context. Its specificity is not known. The entry originates in a study of T cells in localized non-small cell lung cancer. This table comes from immunoSEQ multiplex PCR, and its TCRdb copy is limited to in-frame clones, with some not included. The sample includes approximately 72,000 clones, about four fifths of them seen just once. Study-wide results and limits: Appearance in adjacent lung was seen for a median approximately 58 of the top 100 tumor clones. Clonality peaked in uninvolved adjacent lung rather than tumor. Heterogeneity remains possible because sequencing was limited to only one tumor region.

Germline V lookup: CDR1 LNHDA, CDR2 SQIVND (reference sequence). The CDR3 contains 15 residues. Trimming took off 3 bases at V and 9 bases at J, with 18 bases between the two ends. The chain employs TRBV19 and TRBJ1-5, with D maybe TRBD1 (6 bases). Sequencing was performed on peripheral blood, taken before any cancer treatment. This sequence originates from a female donor at least 60 years old with stage I lung adenocarcinoma. CDR3 loop: CASSIQGTGSRPQHF. The DNA of the CDR3 is TGTGCCAGTAGTATTCAGGGCACAGGGAGCAGGCCCCAGCATTTT. The full variable domain, rest sourced from reference TRBV19 and TRBJ1-5, is DGGITQSPKYLFRKEGQNVTLSCEQNLNHDAMYWYRQDPGQGLRLIYYSQIVNDFQKGDIAEGYSVSREKKESFPLTVTSAQKNPTAFYLCASSIQGTGSRPQHFGDGTRLSIL.